A selection of T cell receptor beta chains follows, all from one sample in a study of blood T cell repertoires in COVID-19. Method: immunoSEQ multiplex PCR; TCRdb's copy keeps in-frame clones and lacks some. The sample lists 100,000 to 120,000 clones, about 70% seen once, with around 7.3% in the top ten. The sequenced sample consisted of peripheral blood. These receptors originate from a woman aged 55-69 years with acute or convalescent COVID-19. CDR3s include the opening cysteine and the closing phenylalanine or tryptophan. A D gene is named only where the DNA matches it firmly. Size tells how often a clone was seen (once, few, many) or the class of an expanded clone, and some rows leave it out.

size: .; D: TRBD1; V: TRBV7-3; J: TRBJ1-2; CDR3: CASSPSLDRGNDYGYTF; DNA: TGTGCCAGCAGCCCAAGTCTGGACAGGGGTAACGACTATGGCTACACCTTC
size: .; D: .; V: TRBV30; J: TRBJ1-4; CDR3: CAWGTPATNEKLFF; DNA: TGTGCCTGGGGGACACCTGCAACTAATGAAAAACTGTTTTTT
size: .; D: .; V: TRBV3-1/TRBV3-2; J: TRBJ1-1; CDR3: CASRAREGYTEAFF; DNA: TGTGCCAGCAGAGCACGGGAGGGGTACACTGAAGCTTTCTTT
size: .; D: TRBD1; V: TRBV5-6; J: TRBJ1-1; CDR3: CASSPGTDLMNTEAFF; DNA: TGTGCCAGCAGCCCCGGGACAGACCTCATGAACACTGAAGCTTTCTTT
size: .; D: TRBD2; V: TRBV5-1; J: TRBJ2-7; CDR3: CASSLSSGGEYEQYF; DNA: TGCGCCAGCAGCTTATCAAGCGGGGGAGAATACGAGCAGTACTTC
size: .; D: TRBD2; V: TRBV5-1; J: TRBJ2-3; CDR3: CASSLVAGPTDTQYF; DNA: TGCGCCAGCAGCTTGGTAGCGGGGCCCACAGATACGCAGTATTTT
size: few; D: TRBD1; V: TRBV7-3; J: TRBJ1-3; CDR3: CASSLSAGGQGAGNTIYF; DNA: TGTGCCAGCAGCTTAAGCGCAGGAGGACAGGGGGCTGGAAACACCATATATTTT
size: .; D: .; V: TRBV5-1; J: TRBJ1-2; CDR3: CASSLVQGNYGYTF; DNA: TGCGCCAGCAGCTTGGTCCAGGGAAACTATGGCTACACCTTC
size: .; D: TRBD1; V: TRBV2; J: TRBJ1-5; CDR3: CASSGTGSNQPQHF; DNA: TGTGCCAGCAGCGGGACAGGCAGCAATCAGCCCCAGCATTTT
size: .; D: .; V: TRBV4-1; J: TRBJ2-7; CDR3: CASSQEADTYEQYF; DNA: TGCGCCAGCAGCCAAGAGGCGGATACCTACGAGCAGTACTTC
size: few; D: .; V: TRBV9; J: TRBJ1-2; CDR3: CASSPHGGGLGNYGYTF; DNA: TGTGCCAGCAGCCCCCACGGCGGGGGGCTCGGTAACTATGGCTACACCTTC
size: .; D: .; V: TRBV18; J: TRBJ1-1; CDR3: CASSPNPPVVF; DNA: TGTGCCAGCTCACCGAACCCCCCGGTTGTGTTT
size: few; D: TRBD1; V: TRBV12-3/TRBV12-4; J: TRBJ1-2; CDR3: CASSQQGYGYTF; DNA: TGTGCCAGCAGCCAACAGGGGTATGGCTACACCTTC
size: few; D: .; V: TRBV7-2; J: TRBJ1-1; CDR3: CASSVTGFGENTEAFF; DNA: TGTGCCAGCAGTGTAACAGGGTTCGGAGAGAACACTGAAGCTTTCTTT
size: .; D: .; V: TRBV18; J: TRBJ1-3; CDR3: CASSRTERSDTIYF; DNA: TGTGCCAGCTCACGGACTGAACGTTCGGACACCATATATTTT
size: .; D: .; V: TRBV4-2; J: TRBJ1-2; CDR3: CASSQGLTVAGYTF; DNA: TGTGCCAGCAGCCAAGGACTGACGGTTGCGGGCTACACCTTC
size: once; D: .; V: TRBV18; J: TRBJ2-7; CDR3: CASSGRGEQYF; DNA: TGTGCCAGCTCAGGACGGGGGGAGCAGTACTTC
size: .; D: .; V: TRBV5-1; J: TRBJ1-4; CDR3: CASRLEDRSEKLFF; DNA: TGCGCCAGCAGATTGGAGGACAGATCCGAAAAACTGTTTTTT
size: once; D: .; V: TRBV9; J: TRBJ1-3; CDR3: CASSVGWGGGNTIYF; DNA: TGTGCCAGCAGCGTAGGGTGGGGAGGAGGAAACACCATATATTTT
size: .; D: .; V: TRBV9; J: TRBJ2-3; CDR3: CASSLMGEDTQYF; DNA: TGTGCCAGCAGCCTCATGGGCGAAGATACGCAGTATTTT
size: .; D: .; V: TRBV2; J: TRBJ1-5; CDR3: CASSESRASNQPQHF; DNA: TGTGCCAGCAGTGAAAGTCGAGCTAGCAATCAGCCCCAGCATTTT
size: few; D: TRBD1; V: TRBV11-2; J: TRBJ2-3; CDR3: CASSVGQGVTDTQYF; DNA: TGTGCCAGCAGCGTCGGACAGGGGGTCACAGATACGCAGTATTTT
size: .; D: TRBD1; V: TRBV4-3; J: TRBJ2-7; CDR3: CASSQDRDRVYEQYF; DNA: TGCGCCAGCAGCCAAGACCGGGACAGGGTCTACGAGCAGTACTTC
size: .; D: TRBD1; V: TRBV3-1/TRBV3-2; J: TRBJ1-2; CDR3: CASSPGQGGGYTF; DNA: TGTGCCAGCAGCCCCGGACAGGGGGGTGGCTACACCTTC
size: .; D: TRBD1; V: TRBV6-5; J: TRBJ1-5; CDR3: CASIVGQGNQPQHF; DNA: TGTGCCAGCATCGTAGGACAGGGGAATCAGCCCCAGCATTTT
size: once; D: .; V: TRBV11-2; J: TRBJ1-2; CDR3: CASSLSQGYGYTF; DNA: TGTGCCAGCAGCTTAAGCCAGGGCTATGGCTACACCTTC